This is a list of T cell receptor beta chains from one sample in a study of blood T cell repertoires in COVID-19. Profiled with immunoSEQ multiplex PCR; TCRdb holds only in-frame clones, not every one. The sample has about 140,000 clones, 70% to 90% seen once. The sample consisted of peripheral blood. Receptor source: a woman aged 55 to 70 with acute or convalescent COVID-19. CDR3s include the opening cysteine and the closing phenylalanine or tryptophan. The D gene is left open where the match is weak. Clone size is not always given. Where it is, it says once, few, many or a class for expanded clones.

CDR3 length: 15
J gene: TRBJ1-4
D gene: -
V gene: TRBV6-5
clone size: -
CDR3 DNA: TGTGCCAGCAGAGCGGGGTCAAGGACTAATGAAAAACTGTTTTTT
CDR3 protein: CASRAGSRTNEKLFF

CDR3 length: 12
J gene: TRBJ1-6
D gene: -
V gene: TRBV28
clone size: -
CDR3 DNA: TGTGCCAGCAGAGAACAGGCCCTCCCCCTCCACTTT
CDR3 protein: CASREQALPLHF

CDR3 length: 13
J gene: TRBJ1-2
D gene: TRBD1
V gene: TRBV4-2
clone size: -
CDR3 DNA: TGTGCCAGCAGCCAAACAGACAGGGGGGGCTACACCTTC
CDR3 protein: CASSQTDRGGYTF

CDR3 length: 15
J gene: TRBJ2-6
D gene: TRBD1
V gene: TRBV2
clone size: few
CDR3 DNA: TGTGCCAGTGAGACAGGGAACTCTGGGGCCAACGTCCTGACTTTC
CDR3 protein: CASETGNSGANVLTF

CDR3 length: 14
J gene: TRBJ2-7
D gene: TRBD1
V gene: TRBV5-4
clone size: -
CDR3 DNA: TGTGCCAGCAGCCCGGGACAGGGAGTGTACGAGCAGTACTTC
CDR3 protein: CASSPGQGVYEQYF

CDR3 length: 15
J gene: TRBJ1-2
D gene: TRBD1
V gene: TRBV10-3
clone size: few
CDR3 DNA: TGTGCCATCAGTGAGCAGGACAGGGGGCAGTTTGGCTACACCTTC
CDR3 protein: CAISEQDRGQFGYTF

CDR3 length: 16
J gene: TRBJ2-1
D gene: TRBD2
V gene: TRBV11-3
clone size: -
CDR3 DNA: TGTGCCAGCAGCTTCAGGGGACTAGCCCTCTACAATGAGCAGTTCTTC
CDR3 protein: CASSFRGLALYNEQFF

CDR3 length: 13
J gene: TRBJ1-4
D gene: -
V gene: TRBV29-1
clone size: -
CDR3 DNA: TGCAGCTGCCGCGGGGTGGCTAATGAAAAACTGTTTTTT
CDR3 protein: CSCRGVANEKLFF

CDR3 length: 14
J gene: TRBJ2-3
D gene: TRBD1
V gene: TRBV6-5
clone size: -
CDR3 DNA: TGTGCCAGCAGCTGGGGACAGGGGACAGATACGCAGTATTTT
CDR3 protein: CASSWGQGTDTQYF

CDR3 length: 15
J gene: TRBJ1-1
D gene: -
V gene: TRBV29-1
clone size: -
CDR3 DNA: TGCAGCGTTGTGGGCCAGGGTTTCATGAACACTGAAGCTTTCTTT
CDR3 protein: CSVVGQGFMNTEAFF

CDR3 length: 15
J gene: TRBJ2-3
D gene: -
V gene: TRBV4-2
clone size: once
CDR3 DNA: TGTGCCAGCAGCCACCGGACGGGAAGCACAGATACGCAGTATTTT
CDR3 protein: CASSHRTGSTDTQYF

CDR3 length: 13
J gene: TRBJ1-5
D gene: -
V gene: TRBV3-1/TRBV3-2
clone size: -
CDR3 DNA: TGTGCCAGCAGCCAATTAGAAAATCAGCCCCAGCATTTT
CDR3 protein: CASSQLENQPQHF

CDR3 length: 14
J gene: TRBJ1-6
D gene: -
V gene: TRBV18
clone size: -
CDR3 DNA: TGTGCCAGCTCACCAACGGGATATAATTCACCCATCCACTTT
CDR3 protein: CASSPTGYNSPIHF

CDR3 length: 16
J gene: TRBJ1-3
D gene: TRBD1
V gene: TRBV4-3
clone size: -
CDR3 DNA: TGCGCCAGCAGCCAAGGGACAGGGAACTCTGGAAACACCATATATTTT
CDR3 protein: CASSQGTGNSGNTIYF

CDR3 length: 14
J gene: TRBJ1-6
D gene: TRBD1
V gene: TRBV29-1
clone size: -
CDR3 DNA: TGCAGCGTTGGATCCGGGACAGTAAACTCACCCCTCCACTTT
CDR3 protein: CSVGSGTVNSPLHF

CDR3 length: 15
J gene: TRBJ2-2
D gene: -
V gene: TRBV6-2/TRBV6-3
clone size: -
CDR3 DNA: TGTGCCAGCAGTTATTTCGTCTCGAACACCGGGGAGCTGTTTTTT
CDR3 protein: CASSYFVSNTGELFF

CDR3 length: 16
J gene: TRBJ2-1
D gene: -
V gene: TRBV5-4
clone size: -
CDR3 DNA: TGTGCCAGCAGCTCTGGGAACCCTAGCCTCTACAATGAGCAGTTCTTC
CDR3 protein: CASSSGNPSLYNEQFF

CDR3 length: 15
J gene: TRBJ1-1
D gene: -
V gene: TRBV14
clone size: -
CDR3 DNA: TGTGCCAGCTCCCGGGACATCTATCAACTACCTGAAGCTTTCTTT
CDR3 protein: CASSRDIYQLPEAFF

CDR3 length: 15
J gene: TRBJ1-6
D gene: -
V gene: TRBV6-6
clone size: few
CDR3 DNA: TGTGCCAGCAGTGAGCAGGGGCAGGGTAATTCACCCCTCCACTTT
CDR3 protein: CASSEQGQGNSPLHF

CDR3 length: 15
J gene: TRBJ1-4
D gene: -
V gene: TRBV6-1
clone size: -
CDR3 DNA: TGTGCCAGCAGTGAAGGGGGGGTACCTAATGAAAAACTGTTTTTT
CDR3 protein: CASSEGGVPNEKLFF

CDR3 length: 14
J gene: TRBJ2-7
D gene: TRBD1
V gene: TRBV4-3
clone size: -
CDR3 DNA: TGCGCCAGAGATAAAAGGGACAGGGACTACGAGCAGTACTTC
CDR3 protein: CARDKRDRDYEQYF

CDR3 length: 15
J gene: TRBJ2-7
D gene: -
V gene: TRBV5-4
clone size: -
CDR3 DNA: TGTGCCAGCAGCTTGGCAGGATCCTTCTCCTACGAGCAGTACTTC
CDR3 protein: CASSLAGSFSYEQYF

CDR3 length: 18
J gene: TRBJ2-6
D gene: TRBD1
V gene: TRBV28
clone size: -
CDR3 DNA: TGTGCCAGCAGTTTGGCCCAGGGGGCGGGCTCTGGGGCCAACGTCCTGACTTTC
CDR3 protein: CASSLAQGAGSGANVLTF

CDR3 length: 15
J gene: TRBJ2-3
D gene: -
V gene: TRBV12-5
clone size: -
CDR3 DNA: TGTGCTAGTGGTCCCTCAGGACTAATCACAGATACGCAGTATTTT
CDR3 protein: CASGPSGLITDTQYF

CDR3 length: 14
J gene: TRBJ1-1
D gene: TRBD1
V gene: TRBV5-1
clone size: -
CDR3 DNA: TGCGCCAGCAGCATGGGACAGGGCATCACTGAAGCTTTCTTT
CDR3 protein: CASSMGQGITEAFF

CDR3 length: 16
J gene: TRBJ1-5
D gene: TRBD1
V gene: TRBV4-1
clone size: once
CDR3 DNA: TGCGCCAGCAGTCAAGACGGACAGGGGGGCAATCAGCCCCAGCATTTT
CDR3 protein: CASSQDGQGGNQPQHF

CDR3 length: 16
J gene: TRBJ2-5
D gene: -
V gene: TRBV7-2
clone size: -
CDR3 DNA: TGTGCCAGCAGCTTAGGAAGGGTGGGAGGCCAAGAGACCCAGTACTTC
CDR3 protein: CASSLGRVGGQETQYF

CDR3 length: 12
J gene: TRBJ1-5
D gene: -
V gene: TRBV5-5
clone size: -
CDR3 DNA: TGTGCCAGCAGAGGAGGGGACGGGCCCCAGCATTTT
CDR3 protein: CASRGGDGPQHF

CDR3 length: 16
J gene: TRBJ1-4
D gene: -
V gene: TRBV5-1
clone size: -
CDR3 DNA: TGCGCCAGCAGCTTTTCCAGAGGCTCAACTAATGAAAAACTGTTTTTT
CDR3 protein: CASSFSRGSTNEKLFF

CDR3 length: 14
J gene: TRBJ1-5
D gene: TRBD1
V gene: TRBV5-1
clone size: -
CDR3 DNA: TGCGCCAGCCGGGACAGTGATAGCAATCAGCCCCAGCATTTT
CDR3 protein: CASRDSDSNQPQHF

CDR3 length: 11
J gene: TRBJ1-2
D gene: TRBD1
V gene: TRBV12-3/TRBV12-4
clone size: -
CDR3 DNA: TGTGCCAGCAGTCAGACAGGGACCATCACCTTC
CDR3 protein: CASSQTGTITF

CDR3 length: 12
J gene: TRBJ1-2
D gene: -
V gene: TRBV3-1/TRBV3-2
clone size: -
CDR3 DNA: TGTGCCAGCAGTGCACAGGGCTATGGCTACACCTTC
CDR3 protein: CASSAQGYGYTF

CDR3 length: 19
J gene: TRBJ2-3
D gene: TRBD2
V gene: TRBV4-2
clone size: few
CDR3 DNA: TGTGCCAGCAGCCAAGACCAAGGACTAGCGGGGGAGCCCACAGATACGCAGTATTTT
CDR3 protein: CASSQDQGLAGEPTDTQYF

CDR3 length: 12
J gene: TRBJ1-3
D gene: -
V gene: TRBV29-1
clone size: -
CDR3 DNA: TGCAGCGCCGACAGCCCTGGAAACACCATATATTTT
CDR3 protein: CSADSPGNTIYF

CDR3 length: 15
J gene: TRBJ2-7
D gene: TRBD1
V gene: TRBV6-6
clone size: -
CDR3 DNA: TGTGCCAGCACCAAAGGGGACAGGCCGTCCGTCGAGCAGTACTTC
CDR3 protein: CASTKGDRPSVEQYF

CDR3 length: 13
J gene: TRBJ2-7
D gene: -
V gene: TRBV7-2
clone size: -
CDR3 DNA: TGTGCCAGCAGGCCTACAGGGCGCTACGAGCAGTACTTC
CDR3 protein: CASRPTGRYEQYF

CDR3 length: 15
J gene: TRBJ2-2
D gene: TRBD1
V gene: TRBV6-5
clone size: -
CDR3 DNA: TGTGCCAGCAAACCCGGGACAGGGGAGGGCGGGGAGCTGTTTTTT
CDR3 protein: CASKPGTGEGGELFF

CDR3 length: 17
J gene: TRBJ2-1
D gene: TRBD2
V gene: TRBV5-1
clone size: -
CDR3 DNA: TGCGCCAGCAGCGCCGGGACTAGCCCCATCGGGGGCAATGAGCAGTTCTTC
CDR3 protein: CASSAGTSPIGGNEQFF

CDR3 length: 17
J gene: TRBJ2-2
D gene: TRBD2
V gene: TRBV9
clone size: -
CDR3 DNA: TGTGCCAGCAGCGTAGTAAGCGGGGGGGCCGTCACCGGGGAGCTGTTTTTT
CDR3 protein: CASSVVSGGAVTGELFF

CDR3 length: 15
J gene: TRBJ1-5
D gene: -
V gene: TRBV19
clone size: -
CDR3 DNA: TGTGCCAGCGGACAGTTGACGGGGAGCAATCAGCCCCAGCATTTT
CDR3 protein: CASGQLTGSNQPQHF